The T cell receptor (beta chain) described here comes from a study of blood T cell repertoires in COVID-19. On the study more broadly: Sites in the United States, Italy and Spain provided acute and convalescent COVID-19 samples.

Under the authors' procedure: Counts of nucleated cells, estimated from reference gene primer amplification, were obtained. The table came from immunoSEQ multiplex PCR; TCRdb's copy has only in-frame clones and leaves some out. That table gives V, J and clone size, and the DNA gave D and trimming. The repertoire holds around 170,000 clones, with about 81% as singletons. The ends were cut back, 1 base at V and 5 bases at J, with 14 bases in the middle. The CDR3 contains 15 residues. The germline gives CDR1 LGHDT, CDR2 YNNKEL (reference sequence). The sample taken for sequencing was peripheral blood. V gene TRBV3-1 (or the pseudogene TRBV3-2) combines with J gene TRBJ1-1, with D possibly being TRBD1 (6 bases). The sequence came from a man in his thirties or forties with active or convalescent COVID-19. Here the CDR3 DNA reads TGTGCCAGCAGCCAAGTGGGGGGGCGAGGGACTGAAGCTTTCTTT. Amino acid sequence: CASSQVGGRGTEAFF.